The 10 T cell receptor beta chains in this list originate from one sample, sequenced in a study of blood T cell repertoires in COVID-19 (dated by TCRdb to the early 2020s). Preparation of the library involved the immunoSEQ multiplex PCR assay. As stored in TCRdb, this immuneACCESS dataset retains in-frame rearrangements with V and J assigned. A fraction of the clones does not appear; measured against another copy, unresolved V genes explain less than half of the discrepancy, and the remainder lacks a known reason. This sample is represented by 150,000 to 200,000 clones; approximately 82% of them were singletons. The ten largest clones take up about a fifth of the sample. Sample: peripheral blood. The receptors originated from a woman older than 75 with acute or convalescent COVID-19.

V usage is TRBV18 and J usage is TRBJ1-2; D ambiguous. The V end lost 0 bases, the J end lost 6 bases, and 14 bases lay between the germline ends. The CDR3 length is 15 residues. Germline loops: CDR1 KGHSH, CDR2 LQKENI. CDR3 amino acids: CASSPPLRGGDGYTF. The CDR3 DNA is TGTGCCAGCTCACCACCACTGCGGGGAGGCGATGGCTACACCTTC.

The chain links TRBV11-2 to TRBJ1-5, with D perhaps TRBD1 (6 bases). Trimming cost V 3 bases and J 0 bases, with 9 bases left between them. This CDR3 region has 15 residues. Germline V gene lookup returns CDR1 SGHAT and CDR2 FQNNGV. Here the CDR3 DNA reads TGTGCCAGCAGCTTCAGGGGCACTAGCAATCAGCCCCAGCATTTT. Residues: CASSFRGTSNQPQHF.

The rearrangement joins TRBV7-9 to TRBJ2-5; unclear D gene. Germline CDR1 reads SEHNR; CDR2 reads FQNEAQ (reference sequence). The CDR3 is 11 residues long. V dropped 7 bases and J dropped 5 bases, with 8 bases sitting between them. The CDR3 DNA is TGTGCCAGCACCCCTTCGGAGACCCAGTACTTC. Translation gives CASTPSETQYF.

This rearrangement joins TRBV7-2 to TRBJ2-7; D call uncertain. V dropped 1 base and J dropped 1 base, with 8 bases sitting between them. The CDR3 contains 14 residues. Germline CDR1 is SGHTA and CDR2 is FQGNSA. CDR3 amino acids: CASSLDGPSYEQYF. The CDR3 DNA follows: TGTGCCAGCAGCTTAGACGGTCCTTCCTACGAGCAGTACTTC.

This sequence joins TRBV19 and TRBJ2-7, with TRBD1 matching over 8 bases. V was clipped by 4 bases and J by 3 bases; unmatched bases: 2. The CDR3 loop spans 13 amino acids. Looked up from germline, CDR1 is LNHDA and CDR2 is SQIVND (reference sequence). The CDR3 DNA follows: TGTGCCAGTAGTAGGGACAGGAGCTACGAGCAGTACTTC. This encodes CASSRDRSYEQYF.

This clone was picked up one time. The chain uses TRBV15 and TRBJ2-2, with D possibly matching TRBD2 (6 bases). V was pared by 3 bases and J by 6 bases, with 11 bases between. The CDR3 length is 14 residues. Germline loops: CDR1 LNHNV, CDR2 YYDKDF (reference sequence). The CDR3 sequence: CATSSWREAGELFF. CDR3 in DNA: TGTGCCACCAGCAGCTGGCGGGAAGCCGGGGAGCTGTTTTTT.

The gene calls are TRBV19 and TRBJ1-4, with D maybe TRBD1 (5 bases). The V end lost 6 bases, the J end lost 6 bases, and 23 bases lay between the germline ends. CDR3 length: 17 amino acids. Looked up from germline, CDR1 is LNHDA and CDR2 is SQIVND (reference sequence). Written as DNA, the CDR3 is TGTGCCAGTAGAAATCGGGCCCAGGGTACGGATGATGAAAAACTGTTTTTT. This translates into CASRNRAQGTDDEKLFF. Based on the CDR3 plus reference TRBV19 and TRBJ1-4, the full variable domain is DGGITQSPKYLFRKEGQNVTLSCEQNLNHDAMYWYRQDPGQGLRLIYYSQIVNDFQKGDIAEGYSVSREKKESFPLTVTSAQKNPTAFYLCASRNRAQGTDDEKLFFGSGTQLSVL.

The chain employs TRBV3-1 (or the pseudogene TRBV3-2) and TRBJ2-2; 13 nucleotides agree with TRBD2. The CDR3 loop spans 16 amino acids. Germline V gene lookup returns CDR1 LGHDT and CDR2 YNNKEL (reference sequence). The J segment lost 7 bases and the V segment lost 5 bases, leaving 7 bases of the junction unmatched. The CDR3 DNA follows: TGTGCCAGCAGCGGGGGGACTAGCGGGATTGGCGGGGAGCTGTTTTTT. Protein sequence: CASSGGTSGIGGELFF.

The gene calls are TRBV28 and TRBJ1-1; D gene ambiguous. Per the germline V gene, CDR1 is MDHEN and CDR2 is SYDVKM. The CDR3 runs 11 residues. V gave up 10 bases and J gave up 0 bases, with 6 bases separating them. CDR3 protein: CATSLNTEAFF. The CDR3 region has the DNA TGTGCCACGAGTCTGAACACTGAAGCTTTCTTT. Full variable domain (missing parts from reference TRBV28 and TRBJ1-1): DVKVTQSSRYLVKRTGEKVFLECVQDMDHENMFWYRQDPGLGLRLIYFSYDVKMKEKGDIPEGYSVSREKKERFSLILESASTNQTSMYLCATSLNTEAFFGQGTRLTVV.

The V and J genes are TRBV18 and TRBJ2-5; a possible D gene is TRBD1 (6 bases). CDR3 size: 14 residues. Trimming took off 3 bases at V and 5 bases at J, with 13 bases between the two ends. Germline V gene sequence: CDR1 KGHSH, CDR2 LQKENI. The CDR3 nucleotides read TGTGCCAGCTCACCTTGGACAGATGGGGAGACCCAGTACTTC. Its translation: CASSPWTDGETQYF.